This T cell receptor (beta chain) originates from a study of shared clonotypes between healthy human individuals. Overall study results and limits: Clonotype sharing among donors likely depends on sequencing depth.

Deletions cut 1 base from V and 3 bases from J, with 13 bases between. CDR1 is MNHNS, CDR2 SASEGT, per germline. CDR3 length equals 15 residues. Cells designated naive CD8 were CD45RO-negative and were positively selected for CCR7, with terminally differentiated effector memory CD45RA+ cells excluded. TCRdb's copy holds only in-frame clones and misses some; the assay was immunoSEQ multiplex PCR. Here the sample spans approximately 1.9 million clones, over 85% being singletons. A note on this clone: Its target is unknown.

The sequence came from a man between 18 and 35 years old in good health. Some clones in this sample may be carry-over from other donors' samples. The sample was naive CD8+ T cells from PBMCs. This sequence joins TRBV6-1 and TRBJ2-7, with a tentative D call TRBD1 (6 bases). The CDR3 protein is CASSEGHSDSYEQYF. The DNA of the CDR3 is TGTGCCAGCAGTGAAGGTCATTCGGACAGCTACGAGCAGTACTTC.